This T cell receptor (beta chain) is from a study of blood T cell repertoires in COVID-19 (TCRdb year 2020). With respect to the entire study: Samples covering the acute and convalescent phases of COVID-19 were provided by collaborators in the United States, Italy and Spain. Where HLA class I and class II types were available, the types were taken from metadata supplied by the sample provider, not from assay-based typing. Nearly every sample came with metadata listing a de-identified subject ID, COVID-19 status, age in years and sex. A freely available public database, intended as a resource for researchers studying the immune response to SARS-CoV-2, is where the repertoires were released. The dataset comprised deeply sampled blood TCRbeta repertoires from subjects exposed to, actively infected with, or recovered from COVID-19. The prospective study material was composed of cDNA or gDNA derived from T cells, B-cell-depleted T cells, or PBMCs. Samples came from the ongoing ImmuneRACE study (first 160 participants) plus 1,254 subjects from 6 global collaborators.

V lost 0 bases and J lost 1 base, and the count of bases not matched to a germline gene is 2. CDR1 and CDR2, per the germline V gene, are SGDLS and YYNGEE. The CDR3 runs 16 residues from the cysteine to the phenylalanine. Of all the DNA, just the CDR3 is kept, 48 bases in frame from base 1. Summary of the overall study and its limitations: The quantity of clinical and demographic metadata differed by source and by participant and was supplied without curation.

TCRbeta CDR3 regions were amplified from genomic DNA using the immunoSEQ Assay, a bias-controlled multiplex PCR. For the original study's pipeline: Within the assay, amplification of reference gene primers was used to estimate how many nucleated cells each sample contained. To quantify the absolute abundance of each unique TCRbeta CDR3 rearrangement, sequence reads were collapsed and filtered. For each sample, productive Simpson clonality was calculated as the square root of Simpson's diversity index over productive rearrangements. In its TCRdb copy, this immuneACCESS table keeps in-frame sequences only and misses some clones. Where compared with another copy, unresolved V genes explain less than half of these, and the others have no known cause. V, J and clone size derive from that table, while D and trimming were established from the DNA sequence. Across this sample there are some 250,000 clones, with around 85% seen only once. The ten top clones hold 3% to 4% of the sample.

Enrolling through a virtual design, the prospective study's participants ranged in age from roughly 18 to 95 years and lived across about two dozen United States geographic areas. Cohort assignment in the prospective study relied on participant-reported clinical history from a screening survey and a study questionnaire. In the prospective study, mobile phlebotomists collected whole blood, serum and a nasopharyngeal or oropharyngeal swab from each participant. Over an approximately 2-month period, participants in the prospective study had the option of providing additional blood draws and questionnaires. Before DNA extraction, blood samples from the prospective study were shipped at room temperature or frozen. This clone was counted once. Its antigen remains undetermined. Base quality data are lacking; no much larger clone is found one base away.

In this chain, TRBV9 is recombined with TRBJ2-5; a stretch of 11 junction bases matches TRBD2. The clonotype comes from a woman between 40 and 55 years old with acute COVID-19. Sequencing was done on a sample of PBMCs or T cells enriched from blood (not recorded which). The nucleotide sequence reads TGTGCCAGCAGCGTAGGACTAGCGGGAACCCAAGAGACCCAGTACTTC. Its translation reads: CASSVGLAGTQETQYF.